This is a list of T cell receptor beta chains from one sample in a study of T cells in Graves' hyperthyroidism and ophthalmopathy. Each CDR3 protein gets one entry after TCRdb re-called the multiplex PCR reads with MiXCR. The sample has a few hundred thousand distinct CDR3 sequences, 35% to 55% seen once. Sequenced input: peripheral blood or thyroid tissue (not recorded which). Receptor source: a woman under 30 with Graves' hyperthyroidism. The CDR3 runs from the conserved cysteine through the conserved F or W. D genes are given only for firm matches. Expanded clones are given a class, and other clones once, few, many or no size at all.

d_call	v_call	clone_size	j_call	cdr3_aa	cdr3_nt
TRBD1	TRBV12-3/TRBV12-4	many	TRBJ1-2	CASNGDRGPEGDGYTF	TGTGCCAGCAACGGAGACAGGGGGCCCGAAGGGGATGGCTACACCTTC
NA	TRBV13	many	TRBJ2-3	CASTLSRGSGRASTDTQYF	TGTGCCAGCACCCTTTCTCGTGGTAGCGGACGTGCTAGCACAGATACGCAGTATTTT
TRBD1	TRBV6-6	many	TRBJ1-5	CASEPGQGGNQPQHF	TGTGCCAGCGAACCCGGACAGGGGGGGAATCAGCCCCAGCATTTT
NA	TRBV5-1	many	TRBJ1-2	CASSLGHHYGYTF	TGCGCCAGCAGCTTGGGACATCACTATGGCTACACCTTC
TRBD1	TRBV9	many	TRBJ2-2	CASRAQGAVTGELFF	TGTGCCAGCAGGGCACAGGGGGCTGTCACCGGGGAGCTGTTTTTT
TRBD1	TRBV2	few	TRBJ2-7	CASSRDRSTLGQYF	TGTGCCAGCAGCAGGGACAGATCTACGTTGGGGCAGTACTTC
NA	TRBV25-1	many	TRBJ2-5	CASSDWRGWETQYF	TGTGCCAGCAGTGATTGGAGGGGCTGGGAGACCCAGTACTTC
TRBD2	TRBV2	once	TRBJ2-3	CASTLAGGGTDTQYF	TGTGCCAGCACTCTAGCGGGGGGGGGCACAGATACGCAGTATTTT
NA	TRBV7-2	NA	TRBJ2-6	CASPGAGANVLTF	TGTGCTAGTCCGGGGGCTGGGGCCAACGTCCTGACTTTC
NA	TRBV29-1	NA	TRBJ1-3	CSVQDLSTIYF	TGCAGCGTTCAGGACCTAAGCACCATATATTTT